These T cell receptor beta chains were read from a single sample in a study of T cells after yellow fever vaccination. TCRdb reanalysed the 5' RACE reads using MiXCR and keeps one entry per CDR3 protein. Of 230,000 or so distinct CDR3 sequences in the sample, about 3.7% are singletons; the top ten hold 15% to 20%. The source was PBMCs, collected 15 days after the yellow fever booster vaccination. These receptors originate from a man between 18 and 35 years old who received the YFV17D yellow fever vaccine. Both conserved end residues are part of each CDR3. Fields, in order: V gene, J gene, CDR3 protein.

v_gene: TRBV20-1; j_gene: TRBJ2-3; CDR3aa: CSAKGLAYTDTQYF
v_gene: TRBV7-2; j_gene: TRBJ1-5; CDR3aa: CASSLRGGNQPQHF
v_gene: TRBV18; j_gene: TRBJ1-1; CDR3aa: CASSPRGTGRGTEAFF
v_gene: TRBV6-5; j_gene: TRBJ1-1; CDR3aa: CASSSTLGGTEAFF
v_gene: TRBV6-5; j_gene: TRBJ2-1; CDR3aa: CASSLRPYNEQFF
v_gene: TRBV6-2/TRBV6-3; j_gene: TRBJ1-2; CDR3aa: CASSVNLGGYTF
v_gene: TRBV5-4; j_gene: TRBJ1-2; CDR3aa: CASSLEGGVKTYGYTF
v_gene: TRBV5-1; j_gene: TRBJ2-3; CDR3aa: CASSFGGYTDTQYF
v_gene: TRBV7-8; j_gene: TRBJ2-7; CDR3aa: CASSRDSLTYEQYF
v_gene: TRBV6-2/TRBV6-3; j_gene: TRBJ1-1; CDR3aa: CASSYGRTTEAFF
v_gene: TRBV19; j_gene: TRBJ2-1; CDR3aa: CASSSTRSYNEQFF
v_gene: TRBV9; j_gene: TRBJ2-7; CDR3aa: CASSSGTGRFYF
v_gene: TRBV5-1; j_gene: TRBJ2-1; CDR3aa: CASSCRDRGPEYNEQFF
v_gene: TRBV10-3; j_gene: TRBJ2-5; CDR3aa: CAISDRGGETQYF
v_gene: TRBV5-5; j_gene: TRBJ1-2; CDR3aa: CASSLVGSYGYTF
v_gene: TRBV3-1; j_gene: TRBJ2-7; CDR3aa: CASSQGDRSSYEQYF
v_gene: TRBV5-1; j_gene: TRBJ2-2; CDR3aa: CASSLRGEHGELFF
v_gene: TRBV7-3; j_gene: TRBJ2-3; CDR3aa: CASSLGLTRGGLTDTQYF
v_gene: TRBV19; j_gene: TRBJ2-3; CDR3aa: CASSQGVPTDTQYF
v_gene: TRBV12-3/TRBV12-4; j_gene: TRBJ2-1; CDR3aa: CASSLAYNEQFF
v_gene: TRBV24-1; j_gene: TRBJ1-1; CDR3aa: CATSDGVAEAFF
v_gene: TRBV27; j_gene: TRBJ2-1; CDR3aa: CASSFGTNYNEQFF
v_gene: TRBV7-2; j_gene: TRBJ2-1; CDR3aa: CASSLGGSRLGNEQFF
v_gene: TRBV4-1; j_gene: TRBJ1-2; CDR3aa: CASSQYLIRENYGYTF
v_gene: TRBV7-8; j_gene: TRBJ1-2; CDR3aa: CASSRVQGASGYTF
v_gene: TRBV4-2; j_gene: TRBJ2-7; CDR3aa: CASSQDRAGSYEQYF
v_gene: TRBV20-1; j_gene: TRBJ1-5; CDR3aa: CSAQAFSNQPQHF
v_gene: TRBV5-1; j_gene: TRBJ2-1; CDR3aa: CASRGPGTYNEQFF
v_gene: TRBV2; j_gene: TRBJ1-5; CDR3aa: CASTGSISNQPQHF
v_gene: TRBV5-1; j_gene: TRBJ2-5; CDR3aa: CASGQNRAGETQYF
v_gene: TRBV29-1; j_gene: TRBJ1-2; CDR3aa: CSARGSDGYTF
v_gene: TRBV5-1; j_gene: TRBJ2-3; CDR3aa: CASSDDAGGTVQYF
v_gene: TRBV5-5; j_gene: TRBJ2-1; CDR3aa: CASSLRLYNEQFF
v_gene: TRBV27; j_gene: TRBJ2-2; CDR3aa: CASGLLSTGELFF
v_gene: TRBV3-1; j_gene: TRBJ2-1; CDR3aa: CASSQDTRGRYNEQFF
v_gene: TRBV7-2; j_gene: TRBJ1-4; CDR3aa: CASSPGRRNEKLFF
v_gene: TRBV12-3/TRBV12-4; j_gene: TRBJ1-1; CDR3aa: CASRTDRNTEAFF
v_gene: TRBV29-1; j_gene: TRBJ2-5; CDR3aa: CSVGLETQYF
v_gene: TRBV5-1; j_gene: TRBJ1-1; CDR3aa: CASSFTRLGTEAFF
v_gene: TRBV19; j_gene: TRBJ2-1; CDR3aa: CASKGAGSVDEQFF
v_gene: TRBV5-6; j_gene: TRBJ2-1; CDR3aa: CASSFDRGTGEQFF
v_gene: TRBV12-3/TRBV12-4; j_gene: TRBJ2-2; CDR3aa: CASTFGGQTGELFF
v_gene: TRBV12-3/TRBV12-4; j_gene: TRBJ1-2; CDR3aa: CASSLILLRGYGYTF
v_gene: TRBV19; j_gene: TRBJ2-3; CDR3aa: CATHPGQSTDTQYF
v_gene: TRBV5-1; j_gene: TRBJ2-1; CDR3aa: CASSSLADNEQFF
v_gene: TRBV4-2; j_gene: TRBJ1-2; CDR3aa: CASSQTGTGSYGYTF
v_gene: TRBV7-8; j_gene: TRBJ1-2; CDR3aa: CASSSRGQGAYGYTF
v_gene: TRBV10-3; j_gene: TRBJ2-2; CDR3aa: CAIKQGANTGELFF
v_gene: TRBV12-3/TRBV12-4; j_gene: TRBJ1-5; CDR3aa: CASSIHRPNQPQHF
v_gene: TRBV4-3; j_gene: TRBJ2-3; CDR3aa: CASSHARTGYAEDTQYF
v_gene: TRBV4-3; j_gene: TRBJ1-2; CDR3aa: CASSQVARGQRRDGYTF
v_gene: TRBV28; j_gene: TRBJ1-1; CDR3aa: CASSLSGLVGRGTEAFF
v_gene: TRBV30; j_gene: TRBJ1-2; CDR3aa: CAWSPSGGGVTF
v_gene: TRBV6-1; j_gene: TRBJ2-2; CDR3aa: CATERGQVDTGELFF